This T cell receptor (delta chain) was recorded in a study of gamma-delta chains in newborns, infants, children. Looking at the study overall: Microbial exposure reportedly drives polyclonal innate γδ T cell expansion after birth.

With regard to this clone: A read error is the likely source, as a far larger clone sits one nucleotide away.

Germline V CDR1 and CDR2: GEAIGNYY, EKD. The CDR3 totals 24 residues. TCRdb applied CATT to the reads for clone calling. This repertoire shows about 4,200 delta-chain clones, roughly 14% found once; its top ten account for over 6.5%. The TCR was taken from a child who was a newborn, infant or young child, either healthy, febrile or measles-vaccinated (not recorded which). This rearrangement joins TRDV2 to TRDJ3; tentatively, D is TRDD3 (5 bases). TCRdb lists no J gene, so it was determined here by aligning the DNA to germline. The material sequenced was blood. The CDR3 spells CACDTVDRQTTGGYKSWDTRRMFF. In DNA, the CDR3 is TGTGCCTGTGACACCGTGGACAGACAGACTACTGGCGGGTATAAATCCTGGGACACCCGACGGATGTTTTTC.